One sample yielded the 20 T cell receptor beta chains listed below, sequenced in a study of CD8 T cells in Susac syndrome. A quantity of about 0.5 to 1 ug RNA underwent reverse transcription using random hexamers. MiXCR, run by TCRdb on the immunoSEQ multiplex PCR reads, gives a single entry per CDR3 protein. Of about 90,000 distinct CDR3 sequences listed, about 96% are singletons. Sequencing was carried out using CD8+ T cells from PBMCs. The source of these receptors is a human donor with Susac syndrome.

The J gene is TRBJ1-5, the V gene TRBV30; D may be TRBD1 (6 bases). The length of the CDR3 is 16 residues. The germline gives CDR1 GTSNPN, CDR2 SVGIG (reference sequence). V was shortened by 0 bases and J by 4 bases, with 16 bases between the two germline ends. The CDR3, as DNA: TGTGCCTGGAGTGTACGGGGGGCCCCCTCTAATCAGCCCCAGCATTTT. This codes for CAWSVRGAPSNQPQHF.

V usage is TRBV9 and J usage is TRBJ1-4; D is unclear. The CDR3 is made up of 13 amino acids. Trimming left V 4 bases short and J 6 bases short, with 10 bases between. CDR1 SGDLS and CDR2 YYNGEE come from the germline V gene. DNA of the CDR3: TGTGCCAGCAGCCCATCCGAACATGAAAAACTGTTTTTT. Translation gives CASSPSEHEKLFF.

The chain carries TRBV7-2 and TRBJ1-1; D unclear. Germline-derived CDR1 and CDR2 are SGHTA and FQGNSA. The CDR3 loop spans 16 amino acids. The V gene lost 1 base and the J gene lost 0 bases, with 12 bases spanning the gap. The CDR3 spells CASSLEASSLNTEAFF. DNA for the CDR3: TGTGCCAGCAGCTTAGAGGCCAGCTCCTTGAACACTGAAGCTTTCTTT.

The chain couples TRBV6-6 to TRBJ2-7, with D possibly TRBD2 on 6 matching bases. V was trimmed by 6 bases and J by 0 bases, leaving 12 bases between them. CDR3 size: 14 residues. CDR1 is MNHNY and CDR2 is SVGAGI in the germline V gene (reference sequence). The CDR3 spells CASRPSVFSYEQYF. The CDR3, as DNA: TGTGCCAGCAGGCCTAGCGTCTTCTCCTACGAGCAGTACTTC.

CDR3 nucleotide sequence: TGCAGCGCTAAGGGACAGGGGGCAGATACGCAGTATTTT. This translates into CSAKGQGADTQYF. The genes are TRBV29-1 and TRBJ2-3; TRBD1 agrees at 11 bases. There are 13 residues in the CDR3. The V segment lost 7 bases and the J segment 4 bases; nucleotides outside the gene matches: 4. Per the germline V gene, CDR1 is SQVTM and CDR2 is ANQGSEA.

This clonotype was detected only once. The chain joins TRBV12-3 or TRBV12-4 to TRBJ1-1; 9 bases map to TRBD1. Germline trimming cut 5 bases from V and 1 base from J; bases unmatched to any gene: 5. This CDR3 region has 15 residues. CDR3 DNA: TGTGCCAGCAGTAAGGACAGGGGCGAGAACACTGAAGCTTTCTTT. It is translated as CASSKDRGENTEAFF.

The CDR3 sequence is CASSGGRSTNEKLFF. In DNA, the CDR3 is TGTGCCAGCAGCGGCGGCCGCTCAACTAATGAAAAACTGTTTTTT. The chain uses TRBV9 and TRBJ1-4; no reliable D call. In germline, CDR1 is SGDLS, CDR2 YYNGEE. V gave up 3 bases and J gave up 0 bases, with 9 bases separating them. This CDR3 comprises 15 residues. Full variable domain (outside the CDR3, taken from reference TRBV9 and TRBJ1-4): DSGVTQTPKHLITATGQRVTLRCSPRSGDLSVYWYQQSLDQGLQFLIQYYNGEERAKGNILERFSAQQFPDLHSELNLSSLELGDSALYFCASSGGRSTNEKLFFGSGTQLSVL.

The chain couples TRBV9 to TRBJ1-2, with D hard to call. From germline, CDR1 is SGDLS and CDR2 YYNGEE. Trimming left V 7 bases short and J 4 bases short, with 8 bases between. CDR3 length: 11 amino acids. Written as DNA, the CDR3 is TGTGCCAGCGCATACACCTATGGCTACACCTTC. It encodes CASAYTYGYTF.

This chain links TRBV3-1 with TRBJ2-2; 9 bases align to TRBD1. Germline lookup yields CDR1 LGHDT and CDR2 YNNKEL (reference sequence). The V segment lost 5 bases and the J segment 0 bases; nucleotides outside the gene matches: 1. This CDR3 comprises 15 residues. CDR3 sequence: CASSDRGANTGELFF. CDR3 coding DNA: TGTGCCAGCAGCGACAGGGGGGCGAACACCGGGGAGCTGTTTTTT.

The CDR3 loop is CASSGTVDNSPLHF. CDR3 bases: TGTGCCAGTAGTGGGACGGTCGATAATTCACCCCTCCACTTT. This chain joins TRBV19 and TRBJ1-6, with a possible D match to TRBD1 (5 bases). This CDR3 has 14 residues. Germline CDR1 is LNHDA and CDR2 is SQIVND (reference sequence). V lost 5 bases to trimming and J lost 5 bases, with 10 bases between them. The full variable domain, its missing parts supplied by reference TRBV19 and TRBJ1-6, is DGGITQSPKYLFRKEGQNVTLSCEQNLNHDAMYWYRQDPGQGLRLIYYSQIVNDFQKGDIAEGYSVSREKKESFPLTVTSAQKNPTAFYLCASSGTVDNSPLHFGNGTRLTVT.

J is TRBJ2-4 and V is TRBV6-1; a possible D gene is TRBD2 (5 bases). This CDR3 is built from 17 residues. The germline V gene has CDR1 MNHNS and CDR2 SASEGT. Trimming took 6 bases from V and 0 from J, leaving 18 bases between them. This CDR3 reads CASSRLGRRIAKNIQYF. Written as DNA, the CDR3 is TGTGCCAGCAGCCGACTTGGACGGAGGATAGCCAAAAACATTCAGTACTTC.

The V gene is TRBV15, the J gene TRBJ1-1; D perhaps matches TRBD1 (5 bases). The length of the CDR3 is 13 residues. Trimming took 0 bases from V and 9 from J, leaving 11 bases between them. Germline V gene sequence: CDR1 LNHNV, CDR2 YYDKDF (reference sequence). The DNA of the CDR3 is TGTGCCACCAGCAGAGATCCGGGGGATAAAGCTTTCTTT. As protein: CATSRDPGDKAFF.

This chain links TRBV9 with TRBJ2-1, with 11 bases lining up with TRBD2. The CDR3 has 15 residues. V shed 3 bases and J 9 bases; nucleotides not matched to a gene: 8. CDR1 and CDR2 (germline): SGDLS, YYNGEE. The CDR3 DNA reads TGTGCCAGCAGCGACCCGACTAGCGGGGATGGTGAGCAGTTCTTC. This gives the protein CASSDPTSGDGEQFF.

This chain's CDR3 is CASSNAGTGRTPLHF. DNA of the CDR3: TGTGCCAGCAGCAATGCCGGGACAGGGAGGACACCCCTCCACTTT. This chain joins TRBV6-5 and TRBJ1-6, with 9 bases lining up with TRBD1. V lost 6 bases to trimming and J lost 11 bases; unmatched junction nucleotides: 11. The CDR3 contains 15 residues. Germline values: CDR1 MNHEY, CDR2 SVGAGI.

The chain links TRBV9 to TRBJ2-3; D is possibly TRBD2 (5 bases). The CDR3 covers 12 residues. Between the trimmed V and J ends, which lost 2 bases and 5 bases, there was a span of 6 bases. CDR1 is SGDLS, CDR2 YYNGEE, per germline. The CDR3 bases are TGTGCCAGCAGCGTGGCGGGAGATACGCAGTATTTT. It yields the protein CASSVAGDTQYF. Combining the CDR3 with reference TRBV9 and TRBJ2-3 gives the whole variable domain DSGVTQTPKHLITATGQRVTLRCSPRSGDLSVYWYQQSLDQGLQFLIQYYNGEERAKGNILERFSAQQFPDLHSELNLSSLELGDSALYFCASSVAGDTQYFGPGTRLTVL.

This chain joins TRBV6-2 or TRBV6-3 and TRBJ2-1; maybe TRBD1 (6 bases). The germline V and J ends were trimmed by 8 bases and 5 bases, with 28 bases remaining between them. The CDR3 spans 18 residues. Germline lookup yields CDR1 MNHEY and CDR2 SVGEGT. CDR3 sequence (DNA): TGTGCCAGCCGAGGGGGACATATCGGGACATATAAAGACAATGAGCAGTTCTTC. Translated: CASRGGHIGTYKDNEQFF.

In DNA form, the CDR3 reads TGTGCCTGGAGTGAGGTCATCACTGAAGCTTTCTTT. Its protein is CAWSEVITEAFF. This rearrangement joins TRBV30 to TRBJ1-1; D remains unclear. The germline V and J ends were trimmed by 1 base and 4 bases, with 7 bases remaining between them. The CDR3 is 12 amino acids. CDR1 is GTSNPN, CDR2 SVGIG, per germline (reference sequence).

This sequence joins TRBV30 and TRBJ1-1; D ambiguous. This CDR3 has 14 residues. The ends were cut back, 2 bases at V and 2 bases at J, with 12 bases in the middle. The germline V gene has CDR1 GTSNPN and CDR2 SVGIG (reference sequence). The CDR3 DNA follows: TGTGCCTGGAGTTCCTACCACCCAAACACTGAAGCTTTCTTT. It encodes CAWSSYHPNTEAFF.

Written as DNA, the CDR3 is TGTGCCAGCAGTTCGACAGGGGGTAACGCTAACTATGGCTACACCTTC. Translating it yields CASSSTGGNANYGYTF. J is TRBJ1-2 and V is TRBV6-5, with 9 bases that match TRBD1. The V gene end was trimmed by 4 bases and the J gene end by 0 bases; junction bases not matched to a gene: 6. This CDR3 has 16 residues. Looked up from germline, CDR1 is MNHEY and CDR2 is SVGAGI.

This sequence joins TRBV29-1 and TRBJ2-1, with TRBD2 as a possible D gene (6 bases). Germline V gene sequence: CDR1 SQVTM, CDR2 ANQGSEA. The V end was cut by 7 bases, the J end by 6 bases, with 16 bases between. The CDR3 covers 13 residues. In DNA form, the CDR3 reads TGCAGCGCCTCCGGGGGACTGAGCAATGAGCAGTTCTTC. Encoded protein: CSASGGLSNEQFF.